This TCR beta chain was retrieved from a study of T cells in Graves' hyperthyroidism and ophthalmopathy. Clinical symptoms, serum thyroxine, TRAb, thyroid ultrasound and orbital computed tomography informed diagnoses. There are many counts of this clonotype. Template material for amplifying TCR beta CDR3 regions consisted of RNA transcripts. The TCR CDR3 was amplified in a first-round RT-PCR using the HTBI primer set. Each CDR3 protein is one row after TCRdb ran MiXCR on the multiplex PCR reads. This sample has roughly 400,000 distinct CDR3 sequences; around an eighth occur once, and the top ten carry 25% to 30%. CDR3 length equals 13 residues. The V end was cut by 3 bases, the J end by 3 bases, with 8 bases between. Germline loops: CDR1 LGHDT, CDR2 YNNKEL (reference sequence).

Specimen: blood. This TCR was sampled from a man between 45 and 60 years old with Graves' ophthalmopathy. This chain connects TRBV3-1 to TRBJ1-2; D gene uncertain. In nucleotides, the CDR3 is TGTGCCAGCAGCCAGGGTATCGACTATGGCTACACCTTC. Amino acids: CASSQGIDYGYTF.